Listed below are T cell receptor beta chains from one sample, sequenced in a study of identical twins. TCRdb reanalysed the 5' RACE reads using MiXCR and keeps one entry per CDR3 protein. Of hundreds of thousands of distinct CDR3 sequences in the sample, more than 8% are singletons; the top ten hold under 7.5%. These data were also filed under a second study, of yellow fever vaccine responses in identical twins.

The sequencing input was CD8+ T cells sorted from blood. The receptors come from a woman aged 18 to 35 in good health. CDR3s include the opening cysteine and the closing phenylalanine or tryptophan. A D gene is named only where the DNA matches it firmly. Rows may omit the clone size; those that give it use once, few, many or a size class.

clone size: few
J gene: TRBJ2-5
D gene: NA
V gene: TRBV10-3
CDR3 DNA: TGTGCCATCAGTGAGGGGGGGAGCGGGCAAGAGACCCAGTACTTC
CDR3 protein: CAISEGGSGQETQYF

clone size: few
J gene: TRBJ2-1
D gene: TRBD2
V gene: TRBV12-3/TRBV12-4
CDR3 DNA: TGTGCCAGCAGTGTACTAGCGGGGGGGCCAAGCGATGAGCAGTTCTTC
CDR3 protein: CASSVLAGGPSDEQFF

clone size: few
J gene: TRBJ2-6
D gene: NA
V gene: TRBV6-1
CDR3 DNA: TGTGCCAGCAGCCCGGGACAAACTGGGGCCAACGTCCTGACTTTC
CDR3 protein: CASSPGQTGANVLTF

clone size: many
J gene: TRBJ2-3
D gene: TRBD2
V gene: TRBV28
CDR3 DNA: TGTGCCAGCAGTTTCCGGCTAGCGGTAACAGATACGCAGTATTTT
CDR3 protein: CASSFRLAVTDTQYF

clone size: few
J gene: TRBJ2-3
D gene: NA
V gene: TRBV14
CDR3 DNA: TGTGCCAGCAGCCAAGAACCTCACTACCGAACAGGGATCATCACAGATACGCAGTATTTT
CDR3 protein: CASSQEPHYRTGIITDTQYF

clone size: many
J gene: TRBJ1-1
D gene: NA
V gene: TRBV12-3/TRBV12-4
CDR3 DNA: TGTGCCAGCAGTTTTCTGGATTCTGAAGCTTTCTTT
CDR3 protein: CASSFLDSEAFF

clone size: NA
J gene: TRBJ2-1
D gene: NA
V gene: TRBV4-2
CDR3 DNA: TGTGCCAGCAGGGGGGCCCGGCAGTTCTTC
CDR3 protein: CASRGARQFF

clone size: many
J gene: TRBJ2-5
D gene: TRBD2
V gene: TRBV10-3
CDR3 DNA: TGTGCCATCAGTGGTTCCCTAGCGGGAGTTGGGCAGGAGACCCAGTACTTC
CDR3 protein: CAISGSLAGVGQETQYF

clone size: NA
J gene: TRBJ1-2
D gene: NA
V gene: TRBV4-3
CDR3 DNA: TGCGCCAGCAGCCAAGATTTGGAGGGGGTAAACGGCTACACCTTC
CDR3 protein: CASSQDLEGVNGYTF

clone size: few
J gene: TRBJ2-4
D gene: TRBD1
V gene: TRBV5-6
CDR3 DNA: TGTGCCAGCAGCTTGTACAGGGGCGAAGCCAAAAACATTCAGTACTTC
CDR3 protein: CASSLYRGEAKNIQYF

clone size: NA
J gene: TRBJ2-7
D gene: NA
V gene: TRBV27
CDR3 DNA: TGTGCCAGCAGTTTCGAGCGGGTTGGCTACGAGCAGTACTTC
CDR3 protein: CASSFERVGYEQYF

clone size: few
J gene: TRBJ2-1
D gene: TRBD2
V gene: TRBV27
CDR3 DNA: TGTGCCAGCAGTTTATCACCCGGACTAGGTGAGCAGTTCTTC
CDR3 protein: CASSLSPGLGEQFF

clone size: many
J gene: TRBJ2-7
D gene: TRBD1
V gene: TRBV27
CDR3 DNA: TGTGCCAGCAGTCTCGGCCAGGGGGCAAAGTACGAGCAGTACTTC
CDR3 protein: CASSLGQGAKYEQYF

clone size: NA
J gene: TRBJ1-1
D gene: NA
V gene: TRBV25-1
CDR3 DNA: TGTGCCAGCAGAATGGGCACTGAAGCTTTCTTT
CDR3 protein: CASRMGTEAFF

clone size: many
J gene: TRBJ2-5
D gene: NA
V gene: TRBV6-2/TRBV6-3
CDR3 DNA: TGTGCCAGCAGTTACCCAGGGAGAGAGACCCAGTACTTC
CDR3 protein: CASSYPGRETQYF

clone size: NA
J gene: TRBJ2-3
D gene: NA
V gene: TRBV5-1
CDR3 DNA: TGCGCCAGCAGCATTCTCGCCCCAGATACAGATACGCAGTATTTT
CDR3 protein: CASSILAPDTDTQYF

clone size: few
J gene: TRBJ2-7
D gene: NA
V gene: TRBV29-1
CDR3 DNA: TGCAGCGTTGTGACGGAAAGCTCCTACGAGCAGTACTTC
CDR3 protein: CSVVTESSYEQYF

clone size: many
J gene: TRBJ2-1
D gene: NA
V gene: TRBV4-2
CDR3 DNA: TGTGCCAGCAGCCATCTACGGGATCCTGAGCAGTTCTTC
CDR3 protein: CASSHLRDPEQFF